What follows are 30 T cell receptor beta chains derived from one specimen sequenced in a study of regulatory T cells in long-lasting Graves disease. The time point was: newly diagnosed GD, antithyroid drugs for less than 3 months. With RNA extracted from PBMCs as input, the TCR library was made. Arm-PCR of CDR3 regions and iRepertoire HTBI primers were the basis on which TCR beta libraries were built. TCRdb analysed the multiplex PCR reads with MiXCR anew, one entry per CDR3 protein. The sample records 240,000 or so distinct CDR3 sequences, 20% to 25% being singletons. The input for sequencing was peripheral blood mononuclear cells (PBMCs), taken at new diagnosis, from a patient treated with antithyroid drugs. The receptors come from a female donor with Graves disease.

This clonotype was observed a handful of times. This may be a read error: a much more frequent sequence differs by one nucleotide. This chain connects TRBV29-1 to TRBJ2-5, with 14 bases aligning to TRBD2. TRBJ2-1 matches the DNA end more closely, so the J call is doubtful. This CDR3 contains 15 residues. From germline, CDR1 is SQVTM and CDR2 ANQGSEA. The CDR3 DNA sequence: TGCAGCGTTGAGAAGGGGACTAGCGGGAGTAATGAGCAGTTCTTC. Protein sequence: CSVEKGTSGSNEQFF.

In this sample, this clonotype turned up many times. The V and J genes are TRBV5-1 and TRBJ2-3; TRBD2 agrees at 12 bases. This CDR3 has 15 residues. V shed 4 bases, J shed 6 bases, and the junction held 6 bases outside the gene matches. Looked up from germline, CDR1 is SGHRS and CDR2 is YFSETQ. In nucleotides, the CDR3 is TGCGCCAGCAGCCCCGGACTAGCGGGATCGGATACGCAGTATTTT. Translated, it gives CASSPGLAGSDTQYF.

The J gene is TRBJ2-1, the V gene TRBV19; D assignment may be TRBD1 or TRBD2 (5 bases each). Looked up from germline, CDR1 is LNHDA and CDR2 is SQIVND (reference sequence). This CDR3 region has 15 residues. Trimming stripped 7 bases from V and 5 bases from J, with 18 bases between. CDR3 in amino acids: CASTHNRGPNNEQFF. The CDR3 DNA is TGTGCCAGTACCCACAATCGGGGACCAAACAATGAGCAGTTCTTC.

CDR3 sequence: CASRQGGNQPQHF. The DNA for the CDR3 is TGTGCCAGTAGACAGGGGGGCAATCAGCCCCAGCATTTT. This chain uses TRBV19 with TRBJ1-5; TRBD1 agrees at 8 bases. CDR3 length equals 13 residues. CDR1 and CDR2 (germline): LNHDA, SQIVND (reference sequence). With 6 bases clipped from V and 2 bases from J, the junction kept 0 bases outside the gene matches.

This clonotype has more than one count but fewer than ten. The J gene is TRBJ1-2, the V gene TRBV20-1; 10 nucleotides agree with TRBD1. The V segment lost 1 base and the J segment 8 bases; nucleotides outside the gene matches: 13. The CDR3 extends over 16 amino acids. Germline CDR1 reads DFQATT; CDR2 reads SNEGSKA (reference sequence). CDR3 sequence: CSARAMGDRGHRGYTF. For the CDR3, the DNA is TGCAGTGCTAGAGCGATGGGTGACAGGGGGCATCGCGGCTACACCTTC.

This CDR3 reads CASSPGTGGGEQFF. The CDR3, as DNA: TGTGCCAGCTCACCCGGGACAGGGGGAGGTGAGCAGTTCTTC. The chain joins TRBV7-9 to TRBJ2-1; 11 bases map to TRBD1. The germline V gene encodes CDR1 SEHNR and CDR2 FQNEAQ (reference sequence). V gave up 8 bases and J gave up 9 bases; unmatched junction bases: 9. This CDR3 contains 14 residues. Full variable domain (outside the CDR3, taken from reference TRBV7-9 and TRBJ2-1): DTGVSQNPRHKITKRGQNVTFRCDPISEHNRLYWYRQTLGQGPEFLTYFQNEAQLEKSRLLSDRFSAERPKGSFSTLEIQRTEQGDSAMYLCASSPGTGGGEQFFGPGTRLTVL.

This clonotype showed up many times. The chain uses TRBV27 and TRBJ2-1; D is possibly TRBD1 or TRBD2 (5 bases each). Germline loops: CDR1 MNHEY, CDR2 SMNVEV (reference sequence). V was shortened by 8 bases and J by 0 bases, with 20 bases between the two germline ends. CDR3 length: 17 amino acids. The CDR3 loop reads CASAPGAGPSSYNEQFF. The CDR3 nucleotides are TGTGCCAGCGCCCCCGGGGCAGGGCCCAGCTCCTACAATGAGCAGTTCTTC.

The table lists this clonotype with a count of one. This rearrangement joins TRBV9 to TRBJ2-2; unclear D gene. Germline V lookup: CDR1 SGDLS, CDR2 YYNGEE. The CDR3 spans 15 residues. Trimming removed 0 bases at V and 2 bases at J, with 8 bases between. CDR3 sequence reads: CASSVELRNTGELFF. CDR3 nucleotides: TGTGCCAGCAGCGTAGAGCTGCGTAACACCGGGGAGCTGTTTTTT.

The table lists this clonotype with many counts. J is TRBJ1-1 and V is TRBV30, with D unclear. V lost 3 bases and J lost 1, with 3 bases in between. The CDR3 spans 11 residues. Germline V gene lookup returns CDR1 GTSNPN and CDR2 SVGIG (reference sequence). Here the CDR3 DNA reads TGTGCCTGGAGAGGGAACACTGAAGCTTTCTTT. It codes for CAWRGNTEAFF.

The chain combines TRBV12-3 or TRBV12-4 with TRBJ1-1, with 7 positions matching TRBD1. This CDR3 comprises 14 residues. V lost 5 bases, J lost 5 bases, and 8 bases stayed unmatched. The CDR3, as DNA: TGTGCCAGCAGTGACAGGGTAGTCACAACTGAAGCTTTCTTT. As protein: CASSDRVVTTEAFF.

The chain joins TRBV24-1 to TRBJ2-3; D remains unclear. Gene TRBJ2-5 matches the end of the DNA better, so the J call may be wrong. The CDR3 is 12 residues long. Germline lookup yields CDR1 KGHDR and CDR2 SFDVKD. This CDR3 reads CATSDPWETQYF. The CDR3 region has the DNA TGTGCCACCAGTGATCCCTGGGAGACCCAGTACTTC.

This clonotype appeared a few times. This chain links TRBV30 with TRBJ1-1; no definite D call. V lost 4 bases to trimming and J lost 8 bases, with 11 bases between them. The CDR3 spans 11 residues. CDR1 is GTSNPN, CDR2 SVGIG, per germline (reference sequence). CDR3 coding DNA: TGTGCCTGGAAGGTCGGGAGCGAAGCTTTCTTT. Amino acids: CAWKVGSEAFF.

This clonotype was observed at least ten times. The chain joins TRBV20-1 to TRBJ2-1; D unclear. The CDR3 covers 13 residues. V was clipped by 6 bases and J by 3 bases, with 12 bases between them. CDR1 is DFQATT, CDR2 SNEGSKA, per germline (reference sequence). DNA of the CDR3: TGCAGTGCGGCACAAGGCAGCTACAATGAGCAGTTCTTC. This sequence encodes CSAAQGSYNEQFF.

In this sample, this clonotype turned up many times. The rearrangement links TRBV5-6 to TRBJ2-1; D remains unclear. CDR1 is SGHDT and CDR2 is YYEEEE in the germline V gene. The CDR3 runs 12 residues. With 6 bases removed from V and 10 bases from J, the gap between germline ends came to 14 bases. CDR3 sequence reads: CASNQAPREQFF. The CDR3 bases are TGTGCCAGCAACCAGGCCCCCAGGGAGCAGTTCTTC.

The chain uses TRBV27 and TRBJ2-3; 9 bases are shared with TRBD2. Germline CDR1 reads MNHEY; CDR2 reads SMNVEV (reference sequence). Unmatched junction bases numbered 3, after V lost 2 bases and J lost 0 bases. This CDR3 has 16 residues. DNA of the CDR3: TGTGCCAGCAGTTTACTAGCGGGGAGAAGCACAGATACGCAGTATTTT. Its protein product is CASSLLAGRSTDTQYF.

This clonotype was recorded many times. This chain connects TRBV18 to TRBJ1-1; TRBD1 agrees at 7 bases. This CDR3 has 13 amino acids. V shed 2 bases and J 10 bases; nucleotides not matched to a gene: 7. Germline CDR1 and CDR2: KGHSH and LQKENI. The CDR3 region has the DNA TGTGCCAGCTCACCATTAGCGTACAGGGGAGCTTTCTTT. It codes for CASSPLAYRGAFF.

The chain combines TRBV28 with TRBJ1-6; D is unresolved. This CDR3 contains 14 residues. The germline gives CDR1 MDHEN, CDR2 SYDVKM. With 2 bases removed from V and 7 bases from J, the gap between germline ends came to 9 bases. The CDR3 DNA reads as TGTGCCAGCAGTTTAAGTCAGCGAAATTCACCCCTCCACTTT. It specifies CASSLSQRNSPLHF.

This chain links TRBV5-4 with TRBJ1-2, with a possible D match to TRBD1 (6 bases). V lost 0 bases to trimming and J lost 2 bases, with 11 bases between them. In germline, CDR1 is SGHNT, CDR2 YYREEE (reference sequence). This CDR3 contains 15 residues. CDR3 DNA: TGTGCCAGCAGCTTGGGGGAAGGGGGAAACTATGGCTACACCTTC. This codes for CASSLGEGGNYGYTF.

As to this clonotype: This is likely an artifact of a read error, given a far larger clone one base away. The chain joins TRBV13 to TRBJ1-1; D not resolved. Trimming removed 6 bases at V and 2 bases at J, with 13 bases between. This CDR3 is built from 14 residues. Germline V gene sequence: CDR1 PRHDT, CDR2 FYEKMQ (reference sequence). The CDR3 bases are TGTGCCAGCAGTTTCGGGCAGATAAACACTGAAGCTTTCTTT. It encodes CASSFGQINTEAFF.

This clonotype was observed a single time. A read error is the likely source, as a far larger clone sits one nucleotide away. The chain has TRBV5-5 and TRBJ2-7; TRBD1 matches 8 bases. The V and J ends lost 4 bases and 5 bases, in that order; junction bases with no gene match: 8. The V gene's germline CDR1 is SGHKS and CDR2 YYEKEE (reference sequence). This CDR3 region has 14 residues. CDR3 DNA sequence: TGTGCCAGCAGCCAAGGACAGGGAAGGGACGAGCAGTACTTC. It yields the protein CASSQGQGRDEQYF.

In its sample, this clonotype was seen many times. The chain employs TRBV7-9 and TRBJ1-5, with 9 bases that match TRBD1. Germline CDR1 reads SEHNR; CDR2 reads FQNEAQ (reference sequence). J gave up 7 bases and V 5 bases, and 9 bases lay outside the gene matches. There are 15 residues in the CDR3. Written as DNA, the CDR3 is TGTGCCAGCAGCGGGGACAGGGCGGTTAACCAGCCCCAGCATTTT. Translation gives CASSGDRAVNQPQHF.

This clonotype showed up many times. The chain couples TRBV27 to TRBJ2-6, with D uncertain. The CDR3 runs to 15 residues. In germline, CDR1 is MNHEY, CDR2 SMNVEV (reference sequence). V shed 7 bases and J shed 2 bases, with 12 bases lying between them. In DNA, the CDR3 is TGTGCCAGCAAACGAACGGTAGCTGGGGCCAACGTCCTGACTTTC. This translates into CASKRTVAGANVLTF.

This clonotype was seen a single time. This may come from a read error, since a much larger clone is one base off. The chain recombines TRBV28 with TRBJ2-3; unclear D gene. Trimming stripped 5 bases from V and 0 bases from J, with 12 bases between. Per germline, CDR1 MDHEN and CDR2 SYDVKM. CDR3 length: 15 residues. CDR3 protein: CASSGRWVSTDTQYF. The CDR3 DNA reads TGTGCCAGCAGTGGCCGGTGGGTTAGCACAGATACGCAGTATTTT.

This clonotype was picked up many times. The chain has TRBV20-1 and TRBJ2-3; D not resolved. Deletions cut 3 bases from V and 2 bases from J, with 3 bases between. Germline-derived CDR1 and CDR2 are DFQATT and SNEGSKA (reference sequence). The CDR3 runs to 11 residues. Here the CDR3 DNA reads TGCAGTGCTAGGAACACAGATACGCAGTATTTT. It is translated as CSARNTDTQYF.

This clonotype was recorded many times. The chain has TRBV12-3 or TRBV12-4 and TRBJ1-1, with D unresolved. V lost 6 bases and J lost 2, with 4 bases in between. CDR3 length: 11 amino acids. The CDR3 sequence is CASSPNTEAFF. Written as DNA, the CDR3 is TGTGCCAGCAGCCCTAACACTGAAGCTTTCTTT.

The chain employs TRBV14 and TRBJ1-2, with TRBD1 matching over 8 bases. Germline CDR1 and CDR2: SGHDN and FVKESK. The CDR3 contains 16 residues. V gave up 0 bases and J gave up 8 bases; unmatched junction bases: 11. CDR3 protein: CASSQDPPGGGSGYTF. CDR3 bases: TGTGCCAGCAGCCAAGATCCCCCAGGGGGCGGATCGGGCTACACCTTC.

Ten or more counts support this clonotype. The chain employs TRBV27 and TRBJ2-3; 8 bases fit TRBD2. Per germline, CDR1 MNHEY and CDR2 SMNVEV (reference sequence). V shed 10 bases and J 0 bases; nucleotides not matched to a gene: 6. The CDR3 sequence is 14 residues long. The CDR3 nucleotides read TGTGCCACAGGGGCTAGCGGGAGCACAGATACGCAGTATTTT. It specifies CATGASGSTDTQYF.

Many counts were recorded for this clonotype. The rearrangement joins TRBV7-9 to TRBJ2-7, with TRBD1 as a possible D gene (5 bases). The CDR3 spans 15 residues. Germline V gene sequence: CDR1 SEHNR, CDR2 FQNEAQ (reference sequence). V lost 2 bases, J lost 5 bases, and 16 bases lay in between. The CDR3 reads CASSLMLGQWDEQYF. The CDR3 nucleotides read TGTGCCAGCAGCTTAATGCTGGGGCAGTGGGACGAGCAGTACTTC.

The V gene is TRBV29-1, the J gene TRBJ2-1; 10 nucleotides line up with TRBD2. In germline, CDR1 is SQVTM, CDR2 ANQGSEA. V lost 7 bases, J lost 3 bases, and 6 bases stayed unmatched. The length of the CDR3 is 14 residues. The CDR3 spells CSGGTSVSYNEQFF. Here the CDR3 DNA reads TGCAGCGGGGGGACTAGCGTAAGCTACAATGAGCAGTTCTTC.

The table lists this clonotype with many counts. The CDR3, as DNA: TGTGCCAGCAGTTTATACGGGAGCTCCTATAATTCACCCCTCCACTTT. Encoded protein: CASSLYGSSYNSPLHF. The chain joins TRBV27 to TRBJ1-6; D gene uncertain. The germline CDR1 and CDR2 sequences are MNHEY and SMNVEV (reference sequence). V lost 1 base and J 0 bases, leaving 7 bases between the germline ends. The CDR3 has 16 residues.